This T cell receptor beta chain is from a study of blood T cell repertoires in COVID-19. Using immunoSEQ multiplex PCR, the repertoire was profiled, and TCRdb retains in-frame clones only, with some absent. The sample includes roughly 410,000 clones, around 91% of them seen just once. CDR1 and CDR2 from the germline V gene are SGHRS and YFSETQ. The CDR3 loop spans 14 amino acids. Trimming removed 2 bases from V and 3 bases from J, with 10 bases in between. Sequenced material: peripheral blood. This TCR was sampled from a woman between 40 and 50 years old with COVID-19, enrolled during active disease. The chain carries TRBV5-1 and TRBJ2-3, with TRBD1 as a possible D gene (5 bases). CDR3 loop: CASSFIQETDTQYF. In nucleotides, the CDR3 is TGCGCCAGCAGCTTTATACAGGAAACAGATACGCAGTATTTT. Filled out from reference TRBV5-1 and TRBJ2-3, the complete variable domain reads KAGVTQTPRYLIKTRGQQVTLSCSPISGHRSVSWYQQTPGQGLQFLFEYFSETQRNKGNFPGRFSGRQFSNSRSEMNVSTLELGDSALYLCASSFIQETDTQYFGPGTRLTVL.